This T cell receptor beta chain derives from a study of blood T cell repertoires in COVID-19. Clones were sequenced by immunoSEQ multiplex PCR, and TCRdb holds only the in-frame ones, with some missing. The table has around 63,000 clones, around 90% seen once. Germline values: CDR1 MNHEY, CDR2 SVGAGI. The CDR3 covers 13 residues. Trimming cost V 0 bases and J 8 bases, with 10 bases left between them. Sequencing was performed on peripheral blood. The chain carries TRBV6-5 and TRBJ1-2, with D perhaps TRBD1 (5 bases). The clonotype originates from an elderly woman with active COVID-19. CDR3 region: CASSYSRGIGYTF. The DNA for the CDR3 is TGTGCCAGCAGTTACTCACGGGGGATCGGCTACACCTTC.